A selection of T cell receptor beta chains follows, all from one sample in a study of T cells and copy number aberrations in small-cell lung cancer. Profiling relied on immunoSEQ multiplex PCR, and the TCRdb table lists in-frame clones only, not all of them. Seen here are around 1,500 clones, approximately 80% observed once, and the top ten hold roughly 6%. The specimen was normal tissue next to the tumor. Receptors originate from a man between 60 and 75 years old with small cell lung cancer. Each CDR3 is given with its conserved first and last residue. Fields, in order: CDR3 length, J gene, V gene, D gene, clone size, CDR3 DNA, CDR3 protein. D genes are given only for firm matches. Where a row states a size, it is once, few, many or the class of an expanded clone; other rows omit it.

16 | TRBJ1-5 | TRBV7-8 | NA | NA | TGTGCCAGCAGCTCTTGGACTTTGAGTGGCAATCAGCCTCAGCATTTT | CASSSWTLSGNQPQHF
17 | TRBJ1-1 | TRBV9 | NA | NA | TGTGCCAGCAGCCCCAGTAGCGGGGGGACGGTGAACACTGAAGCTTTCTTT | CASSPSSGGTVNTEAFF
15 | TRBJ2-2 | TRBV6-6 | TRBD1 | NA | TGTGCCAGCCATATTAGGGACAGGGGCACCGGGGAGCTGTTTTTT | CASHIRDRGTGELFF
15 | TRBJ2-3 | TRBV4-2 | NA | NA | TGTGCCAGCAGCCAAGTGGCCGTTATAGCAGATACGCAGTATTTT | CASSQVAVIADTQYF
14 | TRBJ2-5 | TRBV29-1 | TRBD1 | NA | TGCAGCGCTGAGGGGACAGGGGGGGAAAAGACCCAGTACTTC | CSAEGTGGEKTQYF
13 | TRBJ1-5 | TRBV28 | NA | NA | TGTGCCAGCAGTTCACACACCAATCAGCCCCAGCATTTT | CASSSHTNQPQHF
16 | TRBJ2-3 | TRBV5-5 | TRBD2 | NA | TGTGCCAGCAGCGGAGCCGGGACTATCGGGACAGATACGCAGTATTTT | CASSGAGTIGTDTQYF
13 | TRBJ2-3 | TRBV9 | TRBD2 | NA | TGTGCCAGCAGCGTAGACCCCAGCGGGAAGCAGTATTTT | CASSVDPSGKQYF
14 | TRBJ1-1 | TRBV30 | NA | few | TGTGCCTGGAGTAGGAGGGGTGTTTGGACTGAAGCTTTCTTT | CAWSRRGVWTEAFF
14 | TRBJ2-7 | TRBV2 | TRBD2 | once | TGTGCCAGCAGTGGTCTAGCGGAGCCCTACGAGCAGTACTTC | CASSGLAEPYEQYF
14 | TRBJ2-3 | TRBV6-1 | NA | NA | TGTGCCAGCAGGCCGGGACTCAACACAGATACGCAGTATTTT | CASRPGLNTDTQYF
16 | TRBJ2-5 | TRBV7-6 | NA | NA | TGTGCCAGCAGCAGGACCCAAGCGGGTCCAATGGAGACCCAGTACTTC | CASSRTQAGPMETQYF
15 | TRBJ1-1 | TRBV30 | TRBD1 | few | TGTGCCTGGAGTGTACCCGGGACAGGGGTCACTGAAGCTTTCTTT | CAWSVPGTGVTEAFF
14 | TRBJ1-1 | TRBV11-2 | TRBD1 | NA | TGTGCCAGCAGCCCGGACAGGCTTCACACTGAAGCTTTCTTT | CASSPDRLHTEAFF
17 | TRBJ1-4 | TRBV7-9 | TRBD1 | NA | TGTGCCAGCAGCTTAGCTCGGGGACAGGGTCTGAATGAAAAACTGTTTTTT | CASSLARGQGLNEKLFF
17 | TRBJ2-1 | TRBV11-3 | TRBD2 | NA | TGTGCCAGCAGCTTTAGTGGGACTAGCGGTTCTTACAATGAGCAGTTCTTC | CASSFSGTSGSYNEQFF
16 | TRBJ1-4 | TRBV27 | TRBD1 | NA | TGTGCCAGCAGTTTATGGGGGACAGTTTCAGGTGAAAAACTGTTTTTT | CASSLWGTVSGEKLFF
14 | TRBJ2-7 | TRBV28 | NA | NA | TGTGCCAGCAGAGCCTCGACAGGATCCTACGAGCAGTACTTC | CASRASTGSYEQYF
14 | TRBJ2-5 | TRBV30 | TRBD2 | once | TGTGCCTGGAGGGCTAGCGGGGTCCAAGAGACCCAGTACTTC | CAWRASGVQETQYF
13 | TRBJ1-1 | TRBV30 | NA | NA | TGTGCCTGGACAGTCGCCCCGAACACTGAAGCTTTCTTT | CAWTVAPNTEAFF
16 | TRBJ2-2 | TRBV5-1 | TRBD2 | NA | TGCGCCAGCAGCTCCCCTGGGGGGGTGAACACCGGGGAGCTGTTTTTT | CASSSPGGVNTGELFF
13 | TRBJ2-5 | TRBV5-4 | TRBD1 | NA | TGTGCCAGCCGCCCAGGGGGCCAAGAGACCCAGTACTTC | CASRPGGQETQYF
14 | TRBJ2-3 | TRBV11-2 | NA | NA | TGTGCCAGCAGCTTCAAGGGGCAAACAGATACGCAGTATTTT | CASSFKGQTDTQYF
15 | TRBJ2-5 | TRBV5-4 | TRBD1 | NA | TGTGCCAGCAGCGAAAATCCTGACAGGGTGGAGACCCAGTACTTC | CASSENPDRVETQYF
14 | TRBJ1-1 | TRBV7-9 | TRBD1 | NA | TGTGCCAGCAGCCCTCCGACAGGGTTGGCTGAAGCTTTCTTT | CASSPPTGLAEAFF
11 | TRBJ2-1 | TRBV28 | NA | NA | TGTGCCAGCAGCTATCGGAGAGAGCAGTTCTTC | CASSYRREQFF
14 | TRBJ2-3 | TRBV7-3 | TRBD2 | NA | TGTGCCAGCAGCTTCGGCGGGAGTGCAGATACGCAGTATTTT | CASSFGGSADTQYF
13 | TRBJ1-2 | TRBV11-2 | NA | NA | TGTGCCAGCAGCTCTGACGGAGACTATGGCTACACCTTC | CASSSDGDYGYTF
14 | TRBJ2-7 | TRBV6-5 | TRBD1 | NA | TGTGCCAGCAGCCCGCGGACAGGGACGTACGAGCAGTACTTC | CASSPRTGTYEQYF
15 | TRBJ1-1 | TRBV5-1 | NA | NA | TGCGCCAGCAGCGATTGGGGAACAGTGAACACTGAAGCTTTCTTT | CASSDWGTVNTEAFF
14 | TRBJ1-4 | TRBV5-1 | NA | NA | TGCGCCAGCAGCACTGACGGGAGGCCCGAAAAACTGTTTTTT | CASSTDGRPEKLFF
15 | TRBJ1-4 | TRBV5-1 | TRBD1 | NA | TGCGCCAGCAGCCAACGACAGGGGGCAAATGAAAAACTGTTTTTT | CASSQRQGANEKLFF
15 | TRBJ2-1 | TRBV30 | TRBD1 | once | TGTGCCTGGAGGAGGGGGCAAACAGGGGTAAATGAGCAGTTCTTC | CAWRRGQTGVNEQFF
15 | TRBJ1-5 | TRBV7-2 | NA | NA | TGTGCCAGCAGCTTCTCATACGGACCCAATCAGCCCCAGCATTTT | CASSFSYGPNQPQHF
13 | TRBJ2-2 | TRBV6-5 | NA | NA | TGTGCCAGCAGCTGGGGGAACACCGGGGAGCTGTTTTTT | CASSWGNTGELFF
17 | TRBJ2-1 | TRBV5-4 | NA | NA | TGTGCCAGCAGCTCCCCTTTGGGTTTAGCGGTCATTAAAAAGCAGTTCTTC | CASSSPLGLAVIKKQFF
12 | TRBJ2-6 | TRBV29-1 | NA | NA | TGCAGCGTTCAATCTGGGGCCAACGTCCTGACTTTC | CSVQSGANVLTF
17 | TRBJ1-2 | TRBV5-1 | NA | NA | TGCGCCAGCAGCTTGGCCGGCCGGACAGCAGCTAACTATGGCTACACCTTC | CASSLAGRTAANYGYTF
14 | TRBJ1-2 | TRBV28 | NA | NA | TGTGCCAGCAGTTCCACAGGGACGGCCTATGGCTACACCTTC | CASSSTGTAYGYTF